The clone carrying this TCR beta chain was found many times. The CDR3 contains 13 residues. Germline V gene sequence: CDR1 DFQATT, CDR2 SNEGSKA (reference sequence). Trimming shortened V by 1 base and J by 1 base, and 7 bases separated the two germline ends. TCRdb redid the calling of the 5' RACE reads with MiXCR, one entry per CDR3 protein. The sample gives a few hundred thousand distinct CDR3 sequences, 3.5% to 4.5% of which show up once; 20% to 25% is in the top ten. This entry comes from a study of T cells after yellow fever vaccination. Sequencing was performed on PBMCs, taken 5 days after the yellow fever booster vaccination. The clonotype was recovered from a man aged 18 to 35 who received the YFV17D yellow fever vaccine. V gene TRBV20-1 combines with J gene TRBJ1-1; TRBD1 is a possible D gene (5 bases). This CDR3 reads CSARGGANTEAFF. In DNA, the CDR3 is TGCAGTGCTAGAGGTGGGGCGAACACTGAAGCTTTCTTT.